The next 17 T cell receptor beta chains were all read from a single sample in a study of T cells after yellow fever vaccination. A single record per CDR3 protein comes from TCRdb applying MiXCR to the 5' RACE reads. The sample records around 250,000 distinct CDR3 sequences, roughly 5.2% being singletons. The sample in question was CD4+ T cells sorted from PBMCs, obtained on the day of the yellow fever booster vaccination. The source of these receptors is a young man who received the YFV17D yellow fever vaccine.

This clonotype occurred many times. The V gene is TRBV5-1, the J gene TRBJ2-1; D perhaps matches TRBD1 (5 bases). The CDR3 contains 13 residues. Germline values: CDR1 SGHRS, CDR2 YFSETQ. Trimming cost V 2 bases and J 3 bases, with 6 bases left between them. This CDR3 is CASSFTGYNEQFF. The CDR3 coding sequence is TGCGCCAGCAGCTTTACAGGCTACAATGAGCAGTTCTTC.

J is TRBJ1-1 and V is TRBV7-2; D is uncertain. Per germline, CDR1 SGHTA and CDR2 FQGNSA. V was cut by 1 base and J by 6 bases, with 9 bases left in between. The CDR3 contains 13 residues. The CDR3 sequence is CASSLGQVAEAFF. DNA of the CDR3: TGTGCCAGCAGCTTAGGACAAGTAGCTGAAGCTTTCTTT. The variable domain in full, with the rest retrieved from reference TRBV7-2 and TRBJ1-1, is GAGVSQSPSNKVTEKGKDVELRCDPISGHTALYWYRQSLGQGLEFLIYFQGNSAPDKSGLPSDRFSAERTGGSVSTLTIQRTQQEDSAVYLCASSLGQVAEAFFGQGTRLTVV.

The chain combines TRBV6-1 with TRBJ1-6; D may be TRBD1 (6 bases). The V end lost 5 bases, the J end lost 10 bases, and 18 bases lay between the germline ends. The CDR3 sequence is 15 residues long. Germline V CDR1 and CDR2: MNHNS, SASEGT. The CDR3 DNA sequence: TGTGCCAGCAGTCATGACAGGACCGTACAGTCACCCCTCCACTTT. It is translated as CASSHDRTVQSPLHF.

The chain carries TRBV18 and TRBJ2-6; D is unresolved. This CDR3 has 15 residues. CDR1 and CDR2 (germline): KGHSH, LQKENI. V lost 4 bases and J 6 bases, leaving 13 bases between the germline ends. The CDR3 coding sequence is TGTGCCAGCTCACGGACGGAGCAGAAGGCCAACGTCCTGACTTTC. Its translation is CASSRTEQKANVLTF.

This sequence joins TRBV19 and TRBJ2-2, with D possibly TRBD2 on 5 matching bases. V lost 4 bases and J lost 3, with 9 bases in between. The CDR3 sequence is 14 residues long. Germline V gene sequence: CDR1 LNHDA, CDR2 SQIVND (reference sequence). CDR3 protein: CASSSGLDTGELFF. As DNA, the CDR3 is TGTGCCAGTAGTAGCGGGCTAGACACCGGGGAGCTGTTTTTT.

The CDR3 DNA reads as TGTGCCTGGAGTGTATCGGGTGGTTCACCCCTCCACTTT. It codes for CAWSVSGGSPLHF. V gene TRBV30 combines with J gene TRBJ1-6, with D uncertain. The CDR3 length is 13 residues. Trimming took 0 bases from V and 9 from J, leaving 9 bases between them. Germline CDR1 and CDR2: GTSNPN and SVGIG (reference sequence).

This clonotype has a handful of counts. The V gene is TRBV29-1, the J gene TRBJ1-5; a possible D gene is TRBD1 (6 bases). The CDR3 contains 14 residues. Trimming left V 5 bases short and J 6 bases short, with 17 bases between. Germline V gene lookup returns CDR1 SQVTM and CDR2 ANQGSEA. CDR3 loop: CSVSGRTRGQPQHF. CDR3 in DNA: TGCAGCGTTAGCGGCCGCACCAGGGGTCAGCCCCAGCATTTT.

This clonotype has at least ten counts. CDR3 DNA: TGTGCCAGCAGCTTAGAGGAGGGGGTAGCGGAGCCCACAGATACGCAGTATTTT. It is translated as CASSLEEGVAEPTDTQYF. This sequence joins TRBV7-2 and TRBJ2-3, with D possibly called TRBD1 or TRBD2 (6 bases each). The V and J ends lost 1 base and 2 bases respectively, with 19 bases between them. The length of the CDR3 is 18 residues. CDR1 SGHTA and CDR2 FQGNSA come from the germline V gene.

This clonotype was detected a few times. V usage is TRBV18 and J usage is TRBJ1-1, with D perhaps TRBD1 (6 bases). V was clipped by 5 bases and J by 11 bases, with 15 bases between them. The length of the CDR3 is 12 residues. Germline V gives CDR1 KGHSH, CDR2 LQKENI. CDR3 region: CASSDDNREAFF. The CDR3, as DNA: TGTGCCAGCTCAGACGACAACAGGGAGGCTTTCTTT.

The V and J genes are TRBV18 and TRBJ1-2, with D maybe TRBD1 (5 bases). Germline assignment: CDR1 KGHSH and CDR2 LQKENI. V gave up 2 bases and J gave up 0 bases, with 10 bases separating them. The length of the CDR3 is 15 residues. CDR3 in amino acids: CASSPVGTANYGYTF. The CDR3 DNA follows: TGTGCCAGCTCACCAGTGGGGACGGCTAACTATGGCTACACCTTC.

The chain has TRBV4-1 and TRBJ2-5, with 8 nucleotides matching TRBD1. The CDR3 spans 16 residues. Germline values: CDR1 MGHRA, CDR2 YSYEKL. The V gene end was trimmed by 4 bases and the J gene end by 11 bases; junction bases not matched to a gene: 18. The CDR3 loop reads CASSPKTGQAFYLQYF. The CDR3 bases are TGCGCCAGCAGCCCTAAGACGGGACAGGCCTTCTATTTGCAGTACTTC.

The chain's CDR3 is CASSQDPRDVGDTQYF. For the CDR3, the DNA is TGCGCCAGCAGCCAAGATCCCCGGGACGTGGGAGATACGCAGTATTTT. The V call is TRBV4-1, the J call TRBJ2-3; perhaps D is TRBD1 or TRBD2 (5 bases each). Trimming pared 0 bases from V and 5 bases from J, leaving 15 bases between. CDR3 size: 16 residues. Germline V CDR1 and CDR2: MGHRA, YSYEKL.

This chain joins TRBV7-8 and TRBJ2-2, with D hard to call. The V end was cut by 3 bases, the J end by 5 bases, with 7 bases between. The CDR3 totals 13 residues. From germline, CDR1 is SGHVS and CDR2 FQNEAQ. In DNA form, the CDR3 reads TGTGCCAGCAGCTTTGGTAGGACCGGGGAGCTGTTTTTT. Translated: CASSFGRTGELFF.

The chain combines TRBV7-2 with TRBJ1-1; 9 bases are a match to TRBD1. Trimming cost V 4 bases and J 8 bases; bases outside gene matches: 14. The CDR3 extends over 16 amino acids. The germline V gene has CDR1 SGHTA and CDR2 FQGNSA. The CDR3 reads CASSSRQGGYFTEAFF. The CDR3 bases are TGTGCCAGCAGCTCCCGACAGGGGGGCTATTTTACCGAAGCTTTCTTT.

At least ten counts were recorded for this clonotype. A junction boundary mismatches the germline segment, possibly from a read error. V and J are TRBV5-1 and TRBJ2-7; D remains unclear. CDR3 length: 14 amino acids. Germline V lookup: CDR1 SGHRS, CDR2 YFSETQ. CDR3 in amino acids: CASSFVGTSNEQYF. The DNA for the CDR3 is TGCGCCAGCAGCTTCGTAGGAACCTCCAACGAGCAGTACTTC.

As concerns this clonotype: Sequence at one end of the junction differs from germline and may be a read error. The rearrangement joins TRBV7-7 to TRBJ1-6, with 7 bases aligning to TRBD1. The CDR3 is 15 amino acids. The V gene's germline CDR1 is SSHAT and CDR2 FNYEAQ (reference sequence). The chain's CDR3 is CASSLQGQHNSPLHF. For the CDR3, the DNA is TGTGCTAGCAGCCTTCAGGGACAGCATAATTCACCCCTCCACTTT.

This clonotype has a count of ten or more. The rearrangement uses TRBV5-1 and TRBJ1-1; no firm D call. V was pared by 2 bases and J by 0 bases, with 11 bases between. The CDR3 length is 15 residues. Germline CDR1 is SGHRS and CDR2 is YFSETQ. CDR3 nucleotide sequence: TGCGCCAGCAGCTTAGGGCACCGAGTGAACACTGAAGCTTTCTTT. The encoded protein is CASSLGHRVNTEAFF.